This is a list of T cell receptor beta chains from one sample in a study of graft-versus-host responses after intestinal transplantation. Profiled with immunoSEQ multiplex PCR; TCRdb holds only in-frame clones, not every one. The sample yields around 78,000 clones, more than 75% seen once. These receptors lack a known antigen. The material sequenced was unstimulated CD8+ T cells sorted from spleen or lymph node cells, taken before transplant. The receptors here all came from a human donor who was the organ donor for an intestinal transplant. Both conserved end residues are part of each CDR3. Fields, in order: D gene, clone size, V gene, J gene, CDR3 protein, CDR3 DNA. D genes are given only for firm matches. Clone size, where shown, is once, few, many, or a class for clones that have expanded.

D: .; size: .; V: TRBV28; J: TRBJ2-1; CDR3: CASSTFEQFF; DNA: TGTGCCAGCAGCACTTTCGAGCAGTTCTTC
D: TRBD1; size: .; V: TRBV14; J: TRBJ1-6; CDR3: CASSQVTGDFYNSPLHF; DNA: TGTGCCAGCAGCCAAGTCACAGGGGACTTCTATAATTCACCCCTCCACTTT
D: .; size: .; V: TRBV5-1; J: TRBJ1-3; CDR3: CASSGGTSEGNTIYF; DNA: TGCGCCAGCAGCGGAGGGACTTCGGAAGGAAACACCATATATTTT
D: TRBD1; size: .; V: TRBV27; J: TRBJ1-2; CDR3: CASSPLQGTDGYTF; DNA: TGTGCCAGCAGTCCCCTACAGGGGACGGATGGCTACACCTTC
D: .; size: once; V: TRBV6-5; J: TRBJ1-1; CDR3: CASSALENTEAFF; DNA: TGTGCCAGCAGTGCCCTCGAGAACACTGAAGCTTTCTTT
D: .; size: .; V: TRBV5-1; J: TRBJ2-7; CDR3: CASSYDSVSYEQYF; DNA: TGCGCCAGCAGCTACGACAGTGTTTCCTACGAGCAGTACTTC
D: TRBD1; size: .; V: TRBV29-1; J: TRBJ1-1; CDR3: CSVHPKTGTTEAFF; DNA: TGCAGCGTTCACCCTAAGACAGGGACCACTGAAGCTTTCTTT
D: TRBD1; size: .; V: TRBV15; J: TRBJ2-7; CDR3: CATSRDDGTGMDEQYF; DNA: TGTGCCACCAGCAGAGACGATGGGACAGGGATGGACGAGCAGTACTTC
D: .; size: few; V: TRBV18; J: TRBJ1-5; CDR3: CASSPGWGTNQPQHF; DNA: TGTGCCAGCTCACCAGGTTGGGGGACCAATCAGCCCCAGCATTTT
D: .; size: .; V: TRBV27; J: TRBJ1-1; CDR3: CASSPTVNTEAFF; DNA: TGTGCCAGCAGTCCGACGGTGAACACTGAAGCTTTCTTT
D: .; size: few; V: TRBV4-1; J: TRBJ1-2; CDR3: CASSQAANYGYTF; DNA: TGCGCCAGCAGCCAGGCCGCTAACTATGGCTACACCTTC
D: .; size: .; V: TRBV19; J: TRBJ1-3; CDR3: CASSRLYSGNTIYF; DNA: TGTGCCAGTAGCCGACTATACTCTGGAAACACCATATATTTT
D: .; size: .; V: TRBV11-2; J: TRBJ2-7; CDR3: CASSLAGQEYEQYF; DNA: TGTGCCAGCAGCTTAGCAGGACAAGAGTACGAGCAGTACTTC
D: .; size: few; V: TRBV27; J: TRBJ2-7; CDR3: CATWDGYEQYF; DNA: TGTGCCACCTGGGACGGCTACGAGCAGTACTTC
D: .; size: .; V: TRBV6-5; J: TRBJ2-7; CDR3: CASSPWEGSYEQYF; DNA: TGTGCCAGCAGCCCTTGGGAAGGTTCCTACGAGCAGTACTTC
D: .; size: .; V: TRBV7-8; J: TRBJ1-1; CDR3: CASSSTGGLGVSTEAFF; DNA: TGTGCCAGCAGTTCAACCGGGGGGCTGGGCGTCAGCACTGAAGCTTTCTTT
D: .; size: few; V: TRBV14; J: TRBJ1-2; CDR3: CASSGGPIANYGYTF; DNA: TGTGCCAGCAGCGGAGGGCCCATCGCTAACTATGGCTACACCTTC
D: .; size: .; V: TRBV4-1; J: TRBJ2-1; CDR3: CASSQEGRRQAGGNEQFF; DNA: TGCGCCAGCAGCCAAGAGGGAAGACGGCAGGCAGGGGGGAATGAGCAGTTCTTC
D: TRBD1; size: .; V: TRBV19; J: TRBJ2-6; CDR3: CASSYPTGGYSGANVLTF; DNA: TGTGCCAGTAGTTACCCGACAGGGGGCTACTCTGGGGCCAACGTCCTGACTTTC
D: TRBD1; size: .; V: TRBV30; J: TRBJ2-7; CDR3: CAWGVGTGVGYEQYF; DNA: TGTGCCTGGGGGGTCGGGACAGGGGTCGGGTACGAGCAGTACTTC
D: .; size: .; V: TRBV2; J: TRBJ1-1; CDR3: CASRGGAEAFF; DNA: TGTGCCAGCAGGGGTGGCGCTGAAGCTTTCTTT
D: .; size: once; V: TRBV6-1; J: TRBJ2-7; CDR3: CASSGETYEQYF; DNA: TGTGCCAGCAGTGGGGAAACCTACGAGCAGTACTTC
D: .; size: .; V: TRBV9; J: TRBJ1-4; CDR3: CASSVPESNEKLFF; DNA: TGTGCCAGCAGCGTACCCGAATCTAATGAAAAACTGTTTTTT
D: .; size: .; V: TRBV4-2; J: TRBJ2-1; CDR3: CASSQAMANEQFF; DNA: TGTGCCAGCAGCCAAGCCATGGCCAATGAGCAGTTCTTC
D: TRBD2; size: .; V: TRBV28; J: TRBJ2-1; CDR3: CASSSLTSGGDNEQFF; DNA: TGTGCCAGCAGCTCCCTGACTAGCGGGGGGGACAATGAGCAGTTCTTC
D: TRBD1; size: .; V: TRBV9; J: TRBJ2-2; CDR3: CASSVVGQGSTGELFF; DNA: TGTGCCAGCAGCGTAGTGGGACAGGGCTCCACCGGGGAGCTGTTTTTT
D: TRBD2; size: .; V: TRBV13; J: TRBJ2-1; CDR3: CASSLGEGLAGLYNEQFF; DNA: TGTGCCAGCAGCTTAGGGGAGGGACTAGCGGGACTCTACAATGAGCAGTTCTTC
D: .; size: .; V: TRBV5-5; J: TRBJ1-2; CDR3: CASSSTGDGYTF; DNA: TGTGCCAGCAGCTCTACGGGCGATGGCTACACCTTC
D: .; size: .; V: TRBV15; J: TRBJ2-5; CDR3: CATRARGGQETQYF; DNA: TGTGCCACCAGGGCCAGGGGGGGGCAAGAGACCCAGTACTTC
D: .; size: .; V: TRBV5-1; J: TRBJ2-3; CDR3: CASSLADSSDTQYF; DNA: TGCGCCAGCAGCTTGGCCGACTCCTCAGATACGCAGTATTTT
D: TRBD1; size: few; V: TRBV5-1; J: TRBJ2-7; CDR3: CASSPDRGGPYEQYF; DNA: TGCGCCAGCAGCCCGGACAGGGGGGGTCCCTACGAGCAGTACTTC
D: .; size: .; V: TRBV28; J: TRBJ1-4; CDR3: CASKRNTLGNEKLFF; DNA: TGTGCCAGCAAGCGAAATACCCTGGGAAATGAAAAACTGTTTTTT
D: .; size: .; V: TRBV5-1; J: TRBJ2-3; CDR3: CASSFGQFNTDTQYF; DNA: TGCGCCAGCAGCTTCGGGCAATTCAACACAGATACGCAGTATTTT
D: .; size: .; V: TRBV5-1; J: TRBJ2-1; CDR3: CASSSGASNEQFF; DNA: TGCGCCAGCAGCTCCGGGGCCAGCAATGAGCAGTTCTTC
D: .; size: .; V: TRBV6-5; J: TRBJ2-7; CDR3: CASSLDFTYEQYF; DNA: TGTGCCAGCAGTTTGGATTTCACCTACGAGCAGTACTTC
D: .; size: .; V: TRBV25-1; J: TRBJ2-7; CDR3: CARRDGPYEQYF; DNA: TGTGCCAGAAGGGACGGACCATACGAGCAGTACTTC
D: .; size: .; V: TRBV28; J: TRBJ1-2; CDR3: CASTHLAYGYTF; DNA: TGTGCCAGCACCCACTTGGCTTATGGCTACACCTTC
D: .; size: .; V: TRBV7-2; J: TRBJ1-6; CDR3: CASSLVHLAMRYSPLHF; DNA: TGTGCCAGCAGCTTAGTTCATCTCGCAATGCGGTATTCACCCCTCCACTTT
D: .; size: .; V: TRBV2; J: TRBJ2-7; CDR3: CASSDWLSGAYEQYF; DNA: TGTGCCAGCAGTGATTGGCTATCCGGGGCCTACGAGCAGTACTTC
D: TRBD1; size: few; V: TRBV6-6; J: TRBJ1-3; CDR3: CASTDRDLWFGNTIYF; DNA: TGTGCCAGCACGGACAGGGATTTGTGGTTTGGAAACACCATATATTTT
D: TRBD2; size: .; V: TRBV10-2; J: TRBJ2-7; CDR3: CASGLAGSYEQYF; DNA: TGCGCCAGCGGACTAGCGGGCTCCTACGAGCAGTACTTC